This entry lists 20 T cell receptor beta chains sequenced from one sample in a study of blood T cell repertoires in COVID-19. The data were produced by immunoSEQ multiplex PCR, yet TCRdb's version contains in-frame clones alone and is incomplete. The sample contains some 110,000 clones, roughly nine tenths of which appear only once. The sequenced sample consisted of peripheral blood. Receptors were obtained from a human donor in a cohort sampled during active COVID-19.

The V call is TRBV27, the J call TRBJ1-1; 11 bases match TRBD1. Germline CDR1 and CDR2: MNHEY and SMNVEV (reference sequence). V lost 4 bases and J lost 5; bases outside the gene matches: 3. The length of the CDR3 is 14 residues. The CDR3 bases are TGTGCCAGCAGTTCGGGACAGGGGGGGACTGAAGCTTTCTTT. Its protein product is CASSSGQGGTEAFF.

V gene TRBV29-1 combines with J gene TRBJ1-1, with 7 bases matching TRBD1. Germline V gives CDR1 SQVTM, CDR2 ANQGSEA. CDR3 length equals 13 residues. V was pared by 5 bases and J by 1 base, with 4 bases of the junction left unmatched. The CDR3 sequence: CSVRQGTNTEAFF. As DNA, the CDR3 is TGCAGCGTTCGACAGGGAACGAACACTGAAGCTTTCTTT.

The genes are TRBV18 and TRBJ2-7, with D possibly being TRBD1 (6 bases). Germline CDR1 is KGHSH and CDR2 is LQKENI. The CDR3 extends over 13 amino acids. V lost 4 bases and J 6 bases, leaving 13 bases between the germline ends. CDR3 bases: TGTGCCAGCTCACTCCAGGGGCCTGGCGAGCAGTACTTC. Its protein is CASSLQGPGEQYF.

The rearrangement joins TRBV13 to TRBJ2-5; 7 bases map to TRBD2. The CDR3 covers 15 residues. Per the germline V gene, CDR1 is PRHDT and CDR2 is FYEKMQ (reference sequence). After removal of 5 bases from V and 5 bases from J, the junction contained 11 bases not matched to a gene. The CDR3 sequence is CASSNWGEGQETQYF. CDR3 nucleotides: TGTGCCAGCAGCAACTGGGGGGAGGGCCAGGAGACCCAGTACTTC. Based on the CDR3 plus reference TRBV13 and TRBJ2-5, the full variable domain is AAGVIQSPRHLIKEKRETATLKCYPIPRHDTVYWYQQGPGQDPQFLISFYEKMQSDKGSIPDRFSAQQFSDYHSELNMSSLELGDSALYFCASSNWGEGQETQYFGPGTRLLVL.

Only one count was recorded for this clone. The V call is TRBV2, the J call TRBJ1-1; no reliable D call. Between the trimmed V and J ends, which lost 1 base and 1 base, there was a span of 10 bases. This CDR3 has 15 residues. Germline V gene sequence: CDR1 SNHLY, CDR2 FYNNEI. The CDR3 protein is CASSEEDWGNTEAFF. CDR3 coding DNA: TGTGCCAGCAGTGAAGAGGACTGGGGGAACACTGAAGCTTTCTTT.

This chain uses TRBV7-2 with TRBJ2-1; TRBD1 might be the D (5 bases). Germline assignment: CDR1 SGHTA and CDR2 FQGNSA. The CDR3 runs to 16 residues. Trimming pared 8 bases from V and 2 bases from J, leaving 19 bases between. This CDR3 is CASSARIGVTYNEQFF. The CDR3 coding sequence is TGTGCCAGCTCCGCTAGAATAGGGGTTACCTACAATGAGCAGTTCTTC.

The chain combines TRBV3-1 (or the pseudogene TRBV3-2) with TRBJ2-7; D is unresolved. The CDR3 sequence is 15 residues long. Per the germline V gene, CDR1 is LGHDT and CDR2 is YNNKEL (reference sequence). Trimming stripped 4 bases from V and 0 bases from J, with 13 bases between. CDR3 coding DNA: TGTGCCAGCAGCCCTCTGACTCTTAGCTCCTACGAGCAGTACTTC. It is translated as CASSPLTLSSYEQYF.

This chain uses TRBV20-1 with TRBJ1-1, with TRBD1 matching over 7 bases. Trimming took 3 bases from V and 6 from J; bases not matched to a gene: 7. Germline loops: CDR1 DFQATT, CDR2 SNEGSKA (reference sequence). The CDR3 spans 13 residues. This chain's CDR3 is CSASTDREAEAFF. Written as DNA, the CDR3 is TGCAGTGCTAGTACCGACAGGGAGGCTGAAGCTTTCTTT.

The chain links TRBV6-2 or TRBV6-3 to TRBJ2-1, with TRBD2 matching 7 bases. CDR1 and CDR2 from the germline V gene are MNHEY and SVGEGT. V lost 2 bases to trimming and J lost 4 bases; unmatched junction nucleotides: 14. There are 18 residues in the CDR3. The CDR3 DNA follows: TGTGCCAGCAGTTACACCCCTACACTGGCGGGGGTATACAATGAGCAGTTCTTC. Translation: CASSYTPTLAGVYNEQFF.

The rearrangement uses TRBV11-2 and TRBJ2-1; tentative D call: TRBD1 (6 bases). V was trimmed by 5 bases and J by 3 bases, leaving 17 bases between them. The germline CDR1 and CDR2 sequences are SGHAT and FQNNGV. The CDR3 sequence is 16 residues long. The CDR3 DNA sequence: TGTGCCAGCAGCCATCTAGGGGGAGTAGGCTACAATGAGCAGTTCTTC. Translating gives CASSHLGGVGYNEQFF.

The J gene is TRBJ2-2, the V gene TRBV19; 9 bases align to TRBD2. This CDR3 is built from 17 residues. CDR1 is LNHDA and CDR2 is SQIVND in the germline V gene (reference sequence). Unmatched junction bases numbered 15, after V lost 8 bases and J lost 5 bases. The CDR3 bases are TGTGCCAGTGTTGATTCGGCGCGGGGGGGCTGGACCGGGGAGCTGTTTTTT. As protein: CASVDSARGGWTGELFF.

V and J are TRBV10-3 and TRBJ2-1; possibly TRBD2 for D (5 bases). The CDR3 extends over 17 amino acids. Trimming removed 3 bases at V and 0 bases at J, with 15 bases between. Germline CDR1 and CDR2: ENHRY and SYGVKD. CDR3 bases: TGTGCCATCAGTGACCCAGGACGGCGGGTCTCCTACAATGAGCAGTTCTTC. Translating gives CAISDPGRRVSYNEQFF.

The chain is built from TRBV24-1 and TRBJ2-2; 7 nucleotides match TRBD2. The CDR3 sequence is 16 residues long. The V gene's germline CDR1 is KGHDR and CDR2 SFDVKD. Trimming took 9 bases from V and 5 from J; bases not matched to a gene: 14. CDR3 in DNA: TGTGCCACCGCGCTCAGCCAGGGAGGGCGGACCGGGGAGCTGTTTTTT. Translation gives CATALSQGGRTGELFF.

V and J are TRBV15 and TRBJ1-2; the D gene is possibly TRBD1 (5 bases). Germline V gene sequence: CDR1 LNHNV, CDR2 YYDKDF (reference sequence). Trimming removed 5 bases from V and 5 bases from J, with 12 bases in between. This CDR3 has 13 residues. The CDR3, as DNA: TGTGCCACCAGCGACGGGGGAAGTTATGGCTACACCTTC. It specifies CATSDGGSYGYTF. Variable domain in full (rest from reference TRBV15 and TRBJ1-2): DAMVIQNPRYQVTQFGKPVTLSCSQTLNHNVMYWYQQKSSQAPKLLFHYYDKDFNNEADTPDNFQSRRPNTSFCFLDIRSPGLGDTAMYLCATSDGGSYGYTFGSGTRLTVV.

The CDR3 coding sequence is TGTGCCAGTAGCATTCAGGGTCTGGATGGCTACACCTTC. Its protein product is CASSIQGLDGYTF. The chain employs TRBV19 and TRBJ1-2, with TRBD1 as a possible D gene (5 bases). V was pared by 6 bases and J by 6 bases, with 14 bases between. Germline loops: CDR1 LNHDA, CDR2 SQIVND (reference sequence). This CDR3 region has 13 residues. The full variable domain, completed using reference TRBV19 and TRBJ1-2, is DGGITQSPKYLFRKEGQNVTLSCEQNLNHDAMYWYRQDPGQGLRLIYYSQIVNDFQKGDIAEGYSVSREKKESFPLTVTSAQKNPTAFYLCASSIQGLDGYTFGSGTRLTVV.

The rearrangement links TRBV7-3 to TRBJ2-2, with TRBD1 as a possible D gene (5 bases). Per the germline V gene, CDR1 is SGHTA and CDR2 is FQGTGA. The CDR3 totals 18 residues. V was shortened by 2 bases and J by 0 bases, with 16 bases between the two germline ends. The CDR3 DNA sequence: TGTGCCAGCAGCTTAGAGTATACGACAGTTTCGAACACCGGGGAGCTGTTTTTT. Translating gives CASSLEYTTVSNTGELFF.

This chain connects TRBV24-1 to TRBJ1-5; TRBD1 is a possible D gene (5 bases). The CDR3 runs 16 residues. V lost 3 bases and J lost 6, with 17 bases in between. Germline V gene data show CDR1 as KGHDR and CDR2 as SFDVKD. The CDR3 DNA reads as TGTGCCACCAGTGATGGCGCTGGGGGGATAAGTCAGCCCCAGCATTTT. Translated: CATSDGAGGISQPQHF.

J is TRBJ1-2 and V is TRBV9; D is perhaps TRBD1 (6 bases). The CDR3 contains 11 residues. The germline V and J ends were trimmed by 7 bases and 4 bases, with 8 bases remaining between them. The germline V gene has CDR1 SGDLS and CDR2 YYNGEE. CDR3 protein: CASGDIYGYTF. For the CDR3, the DNA is TGTGCCAGCGGGGACATCTATGGCTACACCTTC.

The rearrangement links TRBV5-7 to TRBJ1-6; tentatively, D is TRBD1 (5 bases). TRBV5-7 is noted as an ORF with a role that remains uncertain. The CDR3 has 15 residues. Trimming pared 1 base from V and 5 bases from J, leaving 10 bases between. CDR3 DNA: TGTGCCAGCAGCTTGCCGGGACTGGATAATTCACCCCTCCACTTT. Residues: CASSLPGLDNSPLHF.

The chain couples TRBV5-6 to TRBJ2-5; 7 nucleotides align to TRBD1. The CDR3 is 14 amino acids. Trimming removed 2 bases from V and 5 bases from J; junction bases left unmatched: 6. Germline CDR1 is SGHDT and CDR2 is YYEEEE. The CDR3 coding sequence is TGTGCCAGCAGCTTAGGGGGCCAGACGGAGACCCAGTACTTC. Its translation is CASSLGGQTETQYF.